This entry lists 18 T cell receptor beta chains sequenced from one sample in a study of blood T cell repertoires in COVID-19. The data were produced by immunoSEQ multiplex PCR, yet TCRdb's version contains in-frame clones alone and is incomplete. The table includes 200,000 to 300,000 clones, 80% to 90% detected once. Sequenced input: peripheral blood. Source of these receptors: a man aged 45-60 years with acute or convalescent COVID-19.

This chain connects TRBV5-4 to TRBJ2-7; 8 bases align to TRBD1. Trimming at V came to 5 bases and at J to 0 bases, leaving 4 bases not matched to a gene. This CDR3 has 14 amino acids. Germline V gene lookup returns CDR1 SGHNT and CDR2 YYREEE (reference sequence). The CDR3 reads CASRDRDSSYEQYF. CDR3 nucleotide sequence: TGTGCCAGCAGGGACAGGGATAGCTCCTACGAGCAGTACTTC. Full variable domain (missing parts from reference TRBV5-4 and TRBJ2-7): ETGVTQSPTHLIKTRGQQVTLRCSSQSGHNTVSWYQQALGQGPQFIFQYYREEENGRGNFPPRFSGLQFPNYSSELNVNALELDDSALYLCASRDRDSSYEQYFGPGTRLTVT.

The genes are TRBV6-4 and TRBJ2-1; possibly TRBD2 for D (6 bases). Germline V gene data show CDR1 as MRHNA and CDR2 as SNTAGT. The CDR3 totals 15 residues. V lost 5 bases, J lost 4 bases, and 15 bases lay in between. This CDR3 is CASSTVGGSYNEQFF. The DNA for the CDR3 is TGTGCCAGCAGTACAGTTGGGGGGAGTTACAATGAGCAGTTCTTC.

This clone was counted a few times. The chain couples TRBV5-1 to TRBJ1-5, with TRBD1 matching 10 bases. The CDR3 is made up of 18 amino acids. Germline lookup yields CDR1 SGHRS and CDR2 YFSETQ. V lost 4 bases, J lost 9 bases, and 19 bases stayed unmatched. CDR3 loop: CASSLRPTGTGDNLPQHF. CDR3 coding DNA: TGCGCCAGCAGCCTCCGCCCTACCGGGACAGGGGACAATTTGCCCCAGCATTTT.

V usage is TRBV11-3 and J usage is TRBJ2-1; D is ambiguous. The length of the CDR3 is 16 residues. Trimming left V 1 base short and J 6 bases short, with 16 bases between. The germline CDR1 and CDR2 sequences are SGHNT and YENEEA. Here the CDR3 reads CASSLGGLDVGNEQFF. The CDR3 DNA reads TGTGCCAGCAGCTTAGGAGGCCTAGATGTCGGCAATGAGCAGTTCTTC. Combining the CDR3 with reference TRBV11-3 and TRBJ2-1 gives the whole variable domain EAGVVQSPRYKIIEKKQPVAFWCNPISGHNTLYWYLQNLGQGPELLIRYENEEAVDDSQLPKDRFSAERLKGVDSTLKIQPAELGDSAVYLCASSLGGLDVGNEQFFGPGTRLTVL.

The CDR3 reads CASSRARDRDQPQHF. The CDR3 DNA sequence: TGTGCCAGCAGCAGGGCGAGGGACAGAGATCAGCCCCAGCATTTT. V usage is TRBV6-5 and J usage is TRBJ1-5, with TRBD1 identical over 7 bases. The CDR3 covers 15 residues. In germline, CDR1 is MNHEY, CDR2 SVGAGI. Trimming at V came to 6 bases and at J to 5 bases, leaving 10 bases not matched to a gene.

This chain joins TRBV11-3 and TRBJ2-7, with TRBD1 matching 9 bases. V was pared by 5 bases and J by 1 base, with 9 bases of the junction left unmatched. There are 16 residues in the CDR3. Germline V lookup: CDR1 SGHNT, CDR2 YENEEA. CDR3 in amino acids: CASSAETGQGSYEQYF. The CDR3 DNA reads as TGTGCCAGCAGCGCAGAGACCGGACAGGGGTCCTACGAGCAGTACTTC.

The rearrangement uses TRBV10-3 and TRBJ1-2; the D gene is possibly TRBD1 (5 bases). The CDR3 is 16 residues long. Germline V gene data show CDR1 as ENHRY and CDR2 as SYGVKD. Trimming left V 0 bases short and J 2 bases short, with 13 bases between. CDR3 sequence: CAISESPGKANYGYTF. CDR3 in DNA: TGTGCCATCAGTGAGTCCCCAGGGAAAGCAAACTATGGCTACACCTTC.

The chain is built from TRBV14 and TRBJ2-5, with a tentative D call TRBD1 (6 bases). The ends were cut back, 3 bases at V and 9 bases at J, with 26 bases in the middle. The CDR3 covers 17 residues. Per the germline V gene, CDR1 is SGHDN and CDR2 is FVKESK. The CDR3 nucleotides are TGTGCCAGCAGCCATATGGTATGGGGACCCGAGAAGGGGGCCCAGTACTTC. As protein: CASSHMVWGPEKGAQYF.

The chain joins TRBV5-5 to TRBJ1-2, with a tentative D call TRBD1 (5 bases). Trimming pared 3 bases from V and 1 base from J, leaving 13 bases between. Germline V gives CDR1 SGHKS, CDR2 YYEKEE (reference sequence). There are 15 residues in the CDR3. CDR3 sequence (DNA): TGTGCCAGCAGCTGGGAAGGGAGGGGTAACTATGGCTACACCTTC. Protein product: CASSWEGRGNYGYTF.

The V gene is TRBV7-3, the J gene TRBJ2-5, with 8 bases that match TRBD1. In germline, CDR1 is SGHTA, CDR2 FQGTGA. This CDR3 is built from 15 residues. After removal of 1 base from V and 4 bases from J, the junction contained 5 bases not matched to a gene. CDR3 coding DNA: TGTGCCAGCAGCTTAATAGCAGGGGGCTCAGAGACCCAGTACTTC. It translates to CASSLIAGGSETQYF.

The rearrangement uses TRBV18 and TRBJ1-1; D not resolved. This CDR3 spans 15 amino acids. Germline V gene lookup returns CDR1 KGHSH and CDR2 LQKENI. V was shortened by 2 bases and J by 4 bases, with 14 bases between the two germline ends. Here the CDR3 reads CASSPGLQVGTEAFF. For the CDR3, the DNA is TGTGCCAGCTCACCAGGGCTCCAAGTGGGCACTGAAGCTTTCTTT. The entire variable domain, with the rest obtained from reference TRBV18 and TRBJ1-1, is as follows: NAGVMQNPRHLVRRRGQEARLRCSPMKGHSHVYWYRQLPEEGLKFMVYLQKENIIDESGMPKERFSAEFPKEGPSILRIQQVVRGDSAAYFCASSPGLQVGTEAFFGQGTRLTVV.

The rearrangement links TRBV7-2 to TRBJ2-3; 14 nucleotides match TRBD2. Germline trimming cut 3 bases from V and 14 bases from J; bases unmatched to any gene: 1. This CDR3 has 12 residues. Germline loops: CDR1 SGHTA, CDR2 FQGNSA. The CDR3 sequence is CASSLTSGGVYF. DNA for the CDR3: TGTGCCAGCAGCTTGACTAGCGGGGGGGTGTATTTT.

This clone was recorded a few times. The chain combines TRBV11-3 with TRBJ1-6, with D possibly TRBD1 on 6 matching bases. The length of the CDR3 is 15 residues. Germline assignment: CDR1 SGHNT and CDR2 YENEEA. The V end was cut by 6 bases, the J end by 6 bases, with 15 bases between. The DNA for the CDR3 is TGTGCCAGCAGAGCGACAGGAGAACCTAATTCACCCCTCCACTTT. Translated, it gives CASRATGEPNSPLHF. Using reference TRBV11-3 and TRBJ1-6 for the parts outside the CDR3, the full variable domain is EAGVVQSPRYKIIEKKQPVAFWCNPISGHNTLYWYLQNLGQGPELLIRYENEEAVDDSQLPKDRFSAERLKGVDSTLKIQPAELGDSAVYLCASRATGEPNSPLHFGNGTRLTVT.

This rearrangement joins TRBV15 to TRBJ2-2; maybe TRBD1 (6 bases). Trimming removed 5 bases at V and 0 bases at J, with 10 bases between. CDR1 and CDR2 (germline): LNHNV, YYDKDF (reference sequence). The CDR3 contains 15 residues. CDR3 in DNA: TGTGCCACCAGCCCCGGACAGTCGAACACCGGGGAGCTGTTTTTT. This gives the protein CATSPGQSNTGELFF.

The rearrangement uses TRBV10-3 and TRBJ2-1; D not resolved. This CDR3 has 15 residues. V lost 4 bases and J lost 0, with 10 bases in between. Germline-derived CDR1 and CDR2 are ENHRY and SYGVKD. In DNA, the CDR3 is TGTGCCATCAGTGTGGGCTCCAGCTCCTACAATGAGCAGTTCTTC. Protein product: CAISVGSSSYNEQFF.

The V and J genes are TRBV4-2 and TRBJ2-3; D remains unclear. V lost 0 bases to trimming and J lost 10 bases, with 8 bases between them. The CDR3 loop spans 12 amino acids. CDR1 and CDR2 from the germline V gene are LGHNA and YNFKEQ. Written as DNA, the CDR3 is TGTGCCAGCAGCCAAGAAACTGGAGCGCAGTATTTT. The encoded protein is CASSQETGAQYF.

The chain joins TRBV7-9 to TRBJ1-4; TRBD1 might be the D (5 bases). In germline, CDR1 is SEHNR, CDR2 FQNEAQ (reference sequence). The CDR3 is made up of 15 amino acids. V gave up 1 base and J gave up 3 bases, with 9 bases separating them. CDR3 sequence: CASSLVQGPNEKLFF. As DNA, the CDR3 is TGTGCCAGCAGCTTAGTGCAGGGCCCTAATGAAAAACTGTTTTTT.

The rearrangement joins TRBV7-2 to TRBJ2-3, with D tentatively TRBD2 (5 bases). Germline V lookup: CDR1 SGHTA, CDR2 FQGNSA. This CDR3 is 14 amino acids long. V lost 1 base and J lost 1, with 6 bases in between. CDR3 loop: CASSLGAGTDTQYF. In DNA form, the CDR3 reads TGTGCCAGCAGCTTAGGAGCGGGCACAGATACGCAGTATTTT. The entire variable domain, with the rest obtained from reference TRBV7-2 and TRBJ2-3, is as follows: GAGVSQSPSNKVTEKGKDVELRCDPISGHTALYWYRQSLGQGLEFLIYFQGNSAPDKSGLPSDRFSAERTGGSVSTLTIQRTQQEDSAVYLCASSLGAGTDTQYFGPGTRLTVL.